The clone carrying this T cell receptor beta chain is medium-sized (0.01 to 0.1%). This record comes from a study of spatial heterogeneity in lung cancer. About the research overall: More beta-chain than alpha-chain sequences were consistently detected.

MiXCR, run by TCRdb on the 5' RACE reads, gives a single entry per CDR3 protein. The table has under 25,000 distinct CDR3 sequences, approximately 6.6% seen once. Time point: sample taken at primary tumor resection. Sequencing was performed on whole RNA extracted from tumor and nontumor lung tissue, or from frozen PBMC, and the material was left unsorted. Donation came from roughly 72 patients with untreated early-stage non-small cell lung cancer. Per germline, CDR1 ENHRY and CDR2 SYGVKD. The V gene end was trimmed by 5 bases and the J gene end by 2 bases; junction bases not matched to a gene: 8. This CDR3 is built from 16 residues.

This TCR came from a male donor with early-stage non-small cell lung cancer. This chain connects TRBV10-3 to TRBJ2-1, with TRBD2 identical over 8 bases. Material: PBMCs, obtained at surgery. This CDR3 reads CAISSVKRGPYNEQFF. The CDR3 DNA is TGTGCCATCAGTTCCGTTAAGCGGGGGCCCTACAATGAGCAGTTCTTC.